A single sample is the source of the 32 T cell receptor beta chains below, sequenced in a study of long-term antiretroviral therapy in people with HIV. immunoSEQ v3.0 was run at survey level. Data came from immunoSEQ multiplex PCR; TCRdb stores just in-frame clones and leaves some out. Of about 24,000 clones detected, roughly 88% appear once; the ten largest clones hold roughly 2.4%. This sample comprised unsorted PBMCs, obtained 3 years after starting antiretroviral therapy. The source is a man between 50 and 59 years old with HIV.

The CDR3 nucleotides are TGTGCCAGCAGCTTCCAGGGGACCGGCACTGAAGCTTTCTTT. Its protein is CASSFQGTGTEAFF. The genes are TRBV7-9 and TRBJ1-1; D may be TRBD1 (6 bases). The length of the CDR3 is 14 residues. Germline V CDR1 and CDR2: SEHNR, FQNEAQ (reference sequence). The V end lost 3 bases, the J end lost 4 bases, and 12 bases lay between the germline ends.

This clone has a single count. The chain links TRBV7-9 to TRBJ1-1; D gene unclear. Germline CDR1 reads SEHNR; CDR2 reads FQNEAQ (reference sequence). The length of the CDR3 is 13 residues. V was clipped by 6 bases and J by 4 bases, with 12 bases between them. DNA of the CDR3: TGTGCCAGCAGTGTAGGCCCATTCACTGAAGCTTTCTTT. Translating it yields CASSVGPFTEAFF. Supplemented by reference TRBV7-9 and TRBJ1-1, the full variable domain reads DTGVSQNPRHKITKRGQNVTFRCDPISEHNRLYWYRQTLGQGPEFLTYFQNEAQLEKSRLLSDRFSAERPKGSFSTLEIQRTEQGDSAMYLCASSVGPFTEAFFGQGTRLTVV.

This clone was counted once. This sequence joins TRBV11-3 and TRBJ2-7; weak D call: TRBD1 (5 bases). The V and J ends lost 4 bases and 3 bases respectively, with 7 bases between them. The CDR3 extends over 12 amino acids. CDR1 is SGHNT, CDR2 YENEEA, per germline. The CDR3 coding sequence is TGTGCCAGCAGCTCGGACAACTACGAGCAGTACTTC. Amino acids: CASSSDNYEQYF.

This chain joins TRBV6-5 and TRBJ1-3, with no clear D. This CDR3 has 14 residues. Germline CDR1 reads MNHEY; CDR2 reads SVGAGI. The ends were cut back, 2 bases at V and 2 bases at J, with 7 bases in the middle. In DNA, the CDR3 is TGTGCCAGCAGTTACATCGGGGCTGGAAACACCATATATTTT. Its translation is CASSYIGAGNTIYF.

This chain uses TRBV18 with TRBJ2-3; 10 bases line up with TRBD2. The CDR3 length is 14 residues. The germline V gene encodes CDR1 KGHSH and CDR2 LQKENI. J was trimmed by 4 bases and V by 8 bases; bases with no gene match: 6. In DNA form, the CDR3 reads TGTGCCAGCGTCCGAGCGGGAGGGCCAGATACGCAGTATTTT. This gives the protein CASVRAGGPDTQYF. The variable domain in full, completed from reference TRBV18 and TRBJ2-3, reads NAGVMQNPRHLVRRRGQEARLRCSPMKGHSHVYWYRQLPEEGLKFMVYLQKENIIDESGMPKERFSAEFPKEGPSILRIQQVVRGDSAAYFCASVRAGGPDTQYFGPGTRLTVL.

The chain links TRBV7-8 to TRBJ2-3; 8 nucleotides line up with TRBD1. The CDR3 runs to 20 residues. The germline V gene encodes CDR1 SGHVS and CDR2 FQNEAQ. J lost 6 bases, V lost 5 bases, and 25 bases had no gene match. The chain's CDR3 is CASSPIPEQGGGVGSDTQYF. DNA for the CDR3: TGTGCCAGCAGCCCAATCCCGGAACAGGGGGGAGGAGTAGGTAGCGATACGCAGTATTTT.

In the case of this clone: The sample holds other DNA sequences that translate to the same CDR3. This chain connects TRBV6-5 to TRBJ1-2; TRBD1 matches at 7 bases. Losses at the gene ends were 4 bases for V and 0 bases for J; bases not matched to a gene: 5. The germline V gene has CDR1 MNHEY and CDR2 SVGAGI. There are 15 residues in the CDR3. The CDR3 sequence is CASSLYRGSNYGYTF. For the CDR3, the DNA is TGTGCCAGCAGTTTATACAGGGGATCTAACTATGGCTACACCTTC.

The CDR3: CASSTRQGFQPQHF. CDR3 nucleotides: TGTGCCAGTAGTACCCGACAGGGTTTTCAGCCCCAGCATTTT. The V call is TRBV19, the J call TRBJ1-5, with 7 bases fitting TRBD1. The V and J ends lost 4 bases and 6 bases, in that order; junction bases with no gene match: 6. The CDR3 spans 14 residues. CDR1 and CDR2 from the germline V gene are LNHDA and SQIVND (reference sequence).

The V gene is TRBV12-5, the J gene TRBJ2-1; 10 bases agree with TRBD1. This CDR3 contains 16 residues. Germline V gives CDR1 LGHNT, CDR2 FRNRAP. After removal of 5 bases from V and 3 bases from J, the junction contained 7 bases not matched to a gene. CDR3 sequence: CASGPRTGGIYNEQFF. CDR3 DNA sequence: TGTGCTAGTGGTCCCCGGACAGGGGGTATCTACAATGAGCAGTTCTTC.

This clone was recorded a few times. CDR3 loop: CASSPPGGRYGYTF. DNA of the CDR3: TGTGCCAGCAGCCCCCCAGGGGGCCGGTATGGCTACACCTTC. The gene calls are TRBV5-4 and TRBJ1-2, with 8 positions matching TRBD1. Germline loops: CDR1 SGHNT, CDR2 YYREEE (reference sequence). This CDR3 region has 14 residues. V gave up 4 bases and J gave up 5 bases; unmatched junction bases: 7.

The rearrangement uses TRBV18 and TRBJ2-5; the match to TRBD1 covers 9 bases. V gave up 3 bases and J gave up 6 bases; unmatched junction bases: 11. The germline gives CDR1 KGHSH, CDR2 LQKENI. The CDR3 is 16 amino acids. The DNA for the CDR3 is TGTGCCAGCTCACCCCCTCGGACAGGGGTTTTGAAGACCCAGTACTTC. This translates into CASSPPRTGVLKTQYF. Filled out from reference TRBV18 and TRBJ2-5, the complete variable domain reads NAGVMQNPRHLVRRRGQEARLRCSPMKGHSHVYWYRQLPEEGLKFMVYLQKENIIDESGMPKERFSAEFPKEGPSILRIQQVVRGDSAAYFCASSPPRTGVLKTQYFGPGTRLLVL.

The chain has TRBV28 and TRBJ2-1; no definite D call. CDR3 length: 16 residues. V was trimmed by 2 bases and J by 0 bases, leaving 11 bases between them. Germline assignment: CDR1 MDHEN and CDR2 SYDVKM. CDR3 in DNA: TGTGCCAGCAGTTTACCCGGCAGAAGCTCCTACAATGAGCAGTTCTTC. This translates into CASSLPGRSSYNEQFF.

In this sample, this clone turned up a few times. The chain employs TRBV11-3 and TRBJ1-2, with unresolved D. The CDR3 covers 13 residues. The ends were cut back, 0 bases at V and 5 bases at J, with 7 bases in the middle. Looked up from germline, CDR1 is SGHNT and CDR2 is YENEEA. The DNA of the CDR3 is TGTGCCAGCAGCTTAGATCTTCAGTATGGCTACACCTTC. Protein: CASSLDLQYGYTF.

This clone occurred a few times. The DNA for the CDR3 is TGTGCCTGGTATTCTCCGGGGCAGGGGGCCTTAGGCTACACCTTC. This encodes CAWYSPGQGALGYTF. The genes are TRBV30 and TRBJ1-2; 8 bases fit TRBD1. The germline gives CDR1 GTSNPN, CDR2 SVGIG (reference sequence). The CDR3 consists of 15 residues. Losses at the gene ends were 5 bases for V and 8 bases for J; bases not matched to a gene: 16.

V and J are TRBV27 and TRBJ2-7; the match to TRBD2 covers 14 bases. Germline V lookup: CDR1 MNHEY, CDR2 SMNVEV (reference sequence). This CDR3 region has 17 residues. V was pared by 2 bases and J by 6 bases, with 9 bases of the junction left unmatched. CDR3 sequence: CASSLSVGTSGSGEQYF. CDR3 nucleotides: TGTGCCAGCAGTTTAAGTGTGGGGACTAGCGGGAGTGGCGAGCAGTACTTC.

This clone occurred once. V and J are TRBV5-4 and TRBJ2-2, with TRBD1 matching over 8 bases. The J segment lost 4 bases and the V segment lost 1 base, leaving 12 bases of the junction unmatched. CDR1 and CDR2 from the germline V gene are SGHNT and YYREEE (reference sequence). This CDR3 comprises 18 residues. CDR3 region: CASSLFGGQGTVTGELFF. The CDR3 DNA is TGTGCCAGCAGCTTGTTTGGAGGACAGGGTACAGTCACCGGGGAGCTGTTTTTT.

The V call is TRBV27, the J call TRBJ1-1, with D unresolved. Germline CDR1 reads MNHEY; CDR2 reads SMNVEV (reference sequence). This CDR3 is 12 amino acids long. V was pared by 6 bases and J by 2 bases, with 7 bases between. Written as DNA, the CDR3 is TGTGCCAGCAGCTACGGAAACACTGAAGCTTTCTTT. Translation gives CASSYGNTEAFF.

The genes are TRBV30 and TRBJ1-6, with D tentatively TRBD1 (6 bases). The CDR3 covers 13 residues. Trimming left V 4 bases short and J 8 bases short, with 12 bases between. Looked up from germline, CDR1 is GTSNPN and CDR2 is SVGIG (reference sequence). In DNA, the CDR3 is TGTGCCTGGACGGGACACAATTATTCACCCCTCCACTTT. It yields the protein CAWTGHNYSPLHF.

This chain connects TRBV5-8 to TRBJ1-1, with D unclear. Trimming left V 1 base short and J 4 bases short, with 14 bases between. Germline V gene sequence: CDR1 SGHTS, CDR2 YDEGEE. This CDR3 region has 15 residues. The CDR3 DNA reads as TGTGCCAGCAGCTTGATGATTATTTATAGCACTGAAGCTTTCTTT. Its protein is CASSLMIIYSTEAFF.

The chain recombines TRBV5-6 with TRBJ1-6, with D possibly being TRBD1 (6 bases). The length of the CDR3 is 16 residues. Germline V CDR1 and CDR2: SGHDT, YYEEEE. V was cut by 3 bases and J by 14 bases, with 24 bases left in between. CDR3 DNA: TGTGCCAGCAGCTCCGGCACAGGGTTGCGCTCATCGGCCCTCCACTTT. It is translated as CASSSGTGLRSSALHF.

The V call is TRBV4-3, the J call TRBJ2-7; 7 bases are shared with TRBD2. Trimming at V came to 0 bases and at J to 3 bases, leaving 8 bases not matched to a gene. This CDR3 is 16 amino acids long. Germline V gene sequence: CDR1 LGHNA, CDR2 YSLEER. CDR3 DNA sequence: TGCGCCAGCAGCCAAGATAGGAGCGGGATGGGCTACGAGCAGTACTTC. It translates to CASSQDRSGMGYEQYF.

The chain joins TRBV19 to TRBJ2-7, with 8 bases lining up with TRBD2. The CDR3 consists of 13 residues. Per the germline V gene, CDR1 is LNHDA and CDR2 is SQIVND (reference sequence). Unmatched junction bases numbered 5, after V lost 8 bases and J lost 2 bases. As DNA, the CDR3 is TGTGCCAGTGCCCGGGAGGGAGCCTACGAGCAGTACTTC. It is translated as CASAREGAYEQYF.

The chain has TRBV4-1 and TRBJ2-7, with 7 bases identical to TRBD1. Trimming took 0 bases from V and 4 from J; bases not matched to a gene: 6. Germline V lookup: CDR1 MGHRA, CDR2 YSYEKL. This CDR3 is 15 amino acids long. The CDR3 loop reads CASSQDAGGTYEQYF. The DNA for the CDR3 is TGCGCCAGCAGCCAAGACGCAGGGGGAACTTACGAGCAGTACTTC.

CDR3: CASSRLAGNTGELFF. The CDR3 DNA follows: TGCGCCAGCAGCCGACTAGCGGGGAACACCGGGGAGCTGTTTTTT. The chain carries TRBV10-1 and TRBJ2-2; 10 bases line up with TRBD2. J was trimmed by 1 base and V by 6 bases; bases with no gene match: 2. The CDR3 has 15 amino acids. The germline V gene encodes CDR1 WNHNN and CDR2 SYGVQD (reference sequence).

CDR3 bases: TGTGCCAGCAGTTTGGACAGCAGAGGAACTGAAGCTTTCTTT. Its protein is CASSLDSRGTEAFF. The chain employs TRBV6-5 and TRBJ1-1; TRBD1 might be the D (6 bases). There are 14 residues in the CDR3. CDR1 and CDR2 from the germline V gene are MNHEY and SVGAGI. Trimming took off 4 bases at V and 5 bases at J, with 14 bases between the two ends.

The rearrangement joins TRBV7-9 to TRBJ1-1; D is ambiguous. CDR3 size: 13 residues. CDR1 is SEHNR and CDR2 is FQNEAQ in the germline V gene (reference sequence). The V end lost 3 bases, the J end lost 0 bases, and 5 bases lay between the germline ends. The chain's CDR3 is CASSFFMNTEAFF. CDR3 in DNA: TGTGCCAGCAGCTTCTTTATGAACACTGAAGCTTTCTTT.

The V gene is TRBV5-6, the J gene TRBJ1-3; D unclear. CDR1 is SGHDT and CDR2 is YYEEEE in the germline V gene. There are 15 residues in the CDR3. V was cut by 0 bases and J by 0 bases, with 7 bases left in between. CDR3 coding DNA: TGTGCCAGCAGCTTGGGGCCGGTCTCTGGAAACACCATATATTTT. It specifies CASSLGPVSGNTIYF.

V usage is TRBV2 and J usage is TRBJ1-2; D unclear. The CDR3 is 14 amino acids. Trimming cost V 1 base and J 4 bases, with 10 bases left between them. In germline, CDR1 is SNHLY, CDR2 FYNNEI. The CDR3 protein is CASSEVSGLYGYTF. In nucleotides, the CDR3 is TGTGCCAGCAGTGAAGTTTCAGGCCTCTATGGCTACACCTTC.

This chain uses TRBV28 with TRBJ1-3; the D is unclear. Germline-derived CDR1 and CDR2 are MDHEN and SYDVKM. The CDR3 has 14 residues. Trimming removed 7 bases at V and 4 bases at J, with 14 bases between. The CDR3 bases are TGTGCCAGCACCCCTATTCTGCCCGGAAACACCATATATTTT. It encodes CASTPILPGNTIYF.

As DNA, the CDR3 is TGCAGCGTGGGGTCCTGGAGGACAGGGGACTACACCTTC. Amino acids: CSVGSWRTGDYTF. The chain is built from TRBV29-1 and TRBJ1-2, with 9 positions matching TRBD1. This CDR3 comprises 13 residues. Looked up from germline, CDR1 is SQVTM and CDR2 is ANQGSEA. Germline trimming cut 6 bases from V and 10 bases from J; bases unmatched to any gene: 12.

As regards this clone: Germline is not matched at one junction end, which may reflect a read error. The chain joins TRBV18 to TRBJ2-1; no firm D call. This CDR3 has 17 amino acids. Looked up from germline, CDR1 is KGHSH and CDR2 is LQKENI. The CDR3 reads CASTPKEKRSSYNEQFF. CDR3 bases: TGTGCCAGCACACCAAAGGAAAAGAGAAGCTCCTACAATGAGCAGTTCTTC.

This chain joins TRBV10-3 and TRBJ2-7, with 7 bases fitting TRBD1. V shed 2 bases, J shed 3 bases, and the junction held 7 bases outside the gene matches. CDR3 length: 15 amino acids. CDR1 is ENHRY and CDR2 is SYGVKD in the germline V gene. CDR3 in DNA: TGTGCCATCAGTGAGGACAGGGAGTCCGACTACGAGCAGTACTTC. Protein sequence: CAISEDRESDYEQYF.